This entry describes one T cell receptor (beta chain). Its antigen is currently unknown. The sample comes from a study of T cell responses to AZD1222 COVID-19 vaccine. General study findings and limits: Clonal diversity may have been underestimated, and the donors were mostly white British, with more females than males. The study found Spike-specific TCR breadth and depth rose after two AZD1222 doses. Among AZD1222 vaccinees, only 6 or 7 were seropositive at baseline. Repertoire sampling was restricted to post-peak T cell response timepoints.

TCRdb keeps only in-frame clones here, not all; method: immunoSEQ multiplex PCR. The sample contains around 92,000 clones, approximately 84% of which appear only once. This CDR3 has 14 residues. The V gene lost 2 bases and the J gene lost 8 bases, with 12 bases spanning the gap. Per the germline V gene, CDR1 is MNHNS and CDR2 is SASEGT. The TCR sequence derives from an adult in good health. The sample was peripheral blood, taken on day 0 of AZD1222 vaccination. The chain combines TRBV6-1 with TRBJ1-4, with a weak D call TRBD1 (6 bases). The CDR3 is CASSETGGWEKLFF. DNA of the CDR3: TGTGCCAGCAGTGAAACGGGGGGCTGGGAAAAACTGTTTTTT.